These T cell receptor beta chains were read from a single sample in a study of T cell responses to AZD1222 COVID-19 vaccine. The protocol was immunoSEQ multiplex PCR, while the TCRdb copy is restricted to in-frame clones and leaves out a portion. The sample lists fewer than 90,000 clones, about 86% occurring once. The starting material was peripheral blood, obtained 28 days after the second AZD1222 dose. These receptors were taken from an adult who received the AZD1222 COVID-19 vaccine. CDR3s include the opening cysteine and the closing phenylalanine or tryptophan. Fields, in order: CDR3 length, J gene, V gene, CDR3 protein.

13,TRBJ2-2,TRBV6-1,CASSELGAGELFF
13,TRBJ2-5,TRBV5-5,CASGTSAVETQYF
12,TRBJ2-7,TRBV5-1,CASSLAGNEQYF
16,TRBJ1-2,TRBV7-9,CASSLGYGTSGYGYTF
18,TRBJ1-5,TRBV5-8,CASSFIGTVSSGNQPQHF
12,TRBJ1-2,TRBV6-5,CASSGTAYGYTF
15,TRBJ2-7,TRBV28,CASTQGASGTYEQYF
14,TRBJ2-1,TRBV19,CATSHRPLYNEQFF
16,TRBJ1-1,TRBV7-9,CASSPGPGTGNTEAFF
12,TRBJ1-2,TRBV4-1,CASSQGLGGYTF
14,TRBJ1-2,TRBV28,CASTPPSTGYGYTF
14,TRBJ2-7,TRBV5-1,CASSPGETTYEQYF
13,TRBJ1-3,TRBV30,CAWSADRGNTIYF
15,TRBJ1-2,TRBV4-3,CASSQDVQPTYGYTF
16,TRBJ2-2,TRBV19,CASSKYRETNTGELFF
14,TRBJ2-1,TRBV7-2,CASSWNDLANEQFF
16,TRBJ1-6,TRBV18,CASSPPSGQGSSPLHF
15,TRBJ2-1,TRBV4-1,CASSQGLAGGGEQFF
14,TRBJ2-3,TRBV29-1,CSVVGGSTTDTQYF
14,TRBJ1-1,TRBV30,CAWTKGQANTEAFF
13,TRBJ1-2,TRBV12-3/TRBV12-4,CASSQQGRYGYTF
18,TRBJ1-3,TRBV9,CASSPRDTITYSGNTIYF
14,TRBJ1-2,TRBV15,CATSRDRGDYGYTF
18,TRBJ2-7,TRBV11-2,CASSLDWQGRDRLHEQYF
13,TRBJ2-5,TRBV5-1,CASSSGFGETQYF
14,TRBJ2-3,TRBV6-6,CASSYMTLGDTQYF
14,TRBJ1-5,TRBV30,CAWRRGTGTQPQHF
15,TRBJ1-1,TRBV4-1,CASSPSWGGNTEAFF
14,TRBJ1-6,TRBV19,CASSLKGVNSPLHF
13,TRBJ1-1,TRBV21-1,CASSGQGNTEAFF
12,TRBJ2-1,TRBV10-3,CAISGDNDEQFF
16,TRBJ2-6,TRBV25-1,CASSESRNSGANVLTF
14,TRBJ2-1,TRBV18,CASSVASGYNEQFF
15,TRBJ1-4,TRBV18,CASSPPTGKREKLFF
15,TRBJ1-2,TRBV21-1,CASSKAPPGQDGYTF
11,TRBJ2-5,TRBV10-2,CASRGLETQYF
14,TRBJ1-1,TRBV4-1,CASSQVPGDTEAFF
14,TRBJ2-1,TRBV5-1,CASSLDDNYNEQFF
15,TRBJ2-1,TRBV20-1,CSASRLVGSYNEQFF
17,TRBJ2-4,TRBV5-4,CASSLGPTGITKNIQYF
17,TRBJ2-1,TRBV7-9,CASSLTWTGGAINEQFF
15,TRBJ2-7,TRBV19,CASTGAGTGRNEQYF
14,TRBJ2-5,TRBV5-5,CASRPGGVDRREYF
11,TRBJ1-3,TRBV30,CAWSYGNTIYF
13,TRBJ2-1,TRBV2,CASKLETYNEQFF
16,TRBJ2-3,TRBV10-1,CASSGQDTPLGRAQYF
12,TRBJ1-1,TRBV12-3/TRBV12-4,CASSAGGGEAFF
15,TRBJ2-7,TRBV5-1,CASSFQSGSSYEQYF
14,TRBJ2-1,TRBV19,CASSISLAGIEQFF
16,TRBJ2-3,TRBV19,CASSIDSSTNTDTQYF
15,TRBJ1-1,TRBV5-4,CASSLSQPRNTEAFF
14,TRBJ2-1,TRBV6-2/TRBV6-3,CASSYSTDWHEQFF
13,TRBJ1-6,TRBV2,CASSAAGDSPLHF
15,TRBJ1-2,TRBV5-6,CASSFGLQLNYGYTF
13,TRBJ1-4,TRBV29-1,CSVRTGEGEKLFF
15,TRBJ1-5,TRBV19,CASTTSHSSGQGQHF
17,TRBJ1-1,TRBV4-1,CASSQHTDSPYNTEAFF